This T cell receptor beta chain comes out of a study of blood T cell repertoires in COVID-19 (dated by TCRdb to 2018 to 2021). For the wider study: Collaborator samples came from the United States, Italy and Spain and covered acute and convalescent phases of COVID-19. Sample metadata almost always included a de-identified subject ID, COVID-19 status, age in years and sex. The prospective study material was composed of cDNA or gDNA derived from T cells, B-cell-depleted T cells, or PBMCs. The samples were drawn from two sources: the first 160 participants of the ongoing ImmuneRACE study, and fewer than 1,500 subjects contributed by 6 global collaborators. Subjects who had been exposed to COVID-19, were actively infected with it, or had recovered from it provided the deeply sampled blood TCRbeta repertoires that made up the dataset. The repertoires were made available in a free public database intended to serve as a resource for research on the immune response to SARS-CoV-2. Where available, HLA class I and class II types were taken from metadata supplied by the sample provider and were not determined by assay-based typing. Results the study describes overall, beyond this receptor: Clinical and demographic metadata were provided uncurated, with the amount varying by source and participant.

Remarks on this clone: Its target antigen remains unknown. Per-base qualities were not stored, and no clone one base away is much larger.

TCRbeta CDR3 regions were amplified from genomic DNA using the immunoSEQ Assay, a bias-controlled multiplex PCR. The source study handled its data this way. Within the assay, amplification of reference gene primers was used to estimate how many nucleated cells each sample contained. To quantify the absolute abundance of each unique TCRbeta CDR3 rearrangement, sequence reads were collapsed and filtered. For each sample, productive Simpson clonality was calculated by taking the square root of Simpson's diversity index across productive rearrangements. As stored in TCRdb, this immuneACCESS dataset retains in-frame rearrangements with V and J assigned. A fraction of the clones does not appear; measured against another copy, unresolved V genes explain less than half of the discrepancy, and the remainder lacks a known reason. Clonal size and the V and J genes are those of that table, whereas D and trimming came from the DNA. The sample table lists approximately 85,000 clones, around 87% of them with a count of one. Jointly, the top ten make up roughly 3.1% of the sample.

Each collaborating institution followed its own protocols to collect whole blood in K2EDTA tubes. For TCRbeta analysis, collaborators shipped samples in one of three forms: frozen whole blood, isolated PBMCs, or DNA extracted from either of those sample types. The CDR3 runs 15 residues from the cysteine to the phenylalanine. Just CDR3 DNA is preserved here, 45 bases in frame from base 1. Trimming removed 4 bases from V and 1 base from J; the gene matches leave 4 bases unexplained. The germline V gene specifies SGHDT as CDR1 and YYEEEE as CDR2. The sequence joins TRBV5-6 to TRBJ1-5; the central 8 bases match TRBD1. The sequence came from a woman between 50 and 59 years old with active or convalescent COVID-19. The sequencing input was peripheral blood. The DNA reads as follows: TGTGCCAGCAGCCCGGACAGGGCGAGCAATCAGCCCCAGCATTTT. This translates into CASSPDRASNQPQHF.